This T cell receptor (beta chain) came from a study of shared clonotypes between healthy human individuals. Per germline, CDR1 SGHRS and CDR2 YFSETQ. The junction had 11 bases not matched to a gene; V was cut back by 4 bases and J by 5 bases. The CDR3 has 16 amino acids. Libraries were prepared by immunoSEQ multiplex PCR; TCRdb keeps only in-frame clonotypes and omits some of them. Of about 2.3 million clones detected, roughly 93% appear once; the ten largest clones hold approximately 0.4%. The J gene is TRBJ1-4, the V gene TRBV5-1; 7 nucleotides match TRBD1. Sample: naive CD4+ T cells from PBMCs. Subset of the sample: CD45RA+ positively selected. The TCR originated in a man aged 18-30 years in good health. Some clones in this sample may be carry-over from other donors' samples. CDR3 DNA: TGCGCCAGCAGCCCCCGGGAGGGGGCTATCAATGAAAAACTGTTTTTT. It codes for CASSPREGAINEKLFF.